The entry below gives a single TCR beta chain sequence along with its context. These data originate in a study of T cells expressing NK-cell markers. Study summary: Most of the eight sequenced donors were HCMV-seropositive; one was seronegative.

CDR3 length: 16 amino acids. Germline CDR1 and CDR2: DFQATT and SNEGSKA (reference sequence). TCRdb reprocessed the 5' RACE reads, keeping one entry per CDR3 protein, no DNA. The data show about 260,000 distinct CDR3 sequences, and the top ten clones hold approximately 0.42%. Sequencing was performed on blood T cells: a sorted CD56 or NKG2C T cell subset, CD4+ or CD8+ T cells, or bulk PBMC T cells (not recorded which). This receptor was identified in a man aged 18 to 29 in good health. This rearrangement joins TRBV20-1 to TRBJ2-3; TCRdb indicates TRBD2, and absent DNA this call remains unverified. CDR3 sequence: CSARRGLARGADTQYF.